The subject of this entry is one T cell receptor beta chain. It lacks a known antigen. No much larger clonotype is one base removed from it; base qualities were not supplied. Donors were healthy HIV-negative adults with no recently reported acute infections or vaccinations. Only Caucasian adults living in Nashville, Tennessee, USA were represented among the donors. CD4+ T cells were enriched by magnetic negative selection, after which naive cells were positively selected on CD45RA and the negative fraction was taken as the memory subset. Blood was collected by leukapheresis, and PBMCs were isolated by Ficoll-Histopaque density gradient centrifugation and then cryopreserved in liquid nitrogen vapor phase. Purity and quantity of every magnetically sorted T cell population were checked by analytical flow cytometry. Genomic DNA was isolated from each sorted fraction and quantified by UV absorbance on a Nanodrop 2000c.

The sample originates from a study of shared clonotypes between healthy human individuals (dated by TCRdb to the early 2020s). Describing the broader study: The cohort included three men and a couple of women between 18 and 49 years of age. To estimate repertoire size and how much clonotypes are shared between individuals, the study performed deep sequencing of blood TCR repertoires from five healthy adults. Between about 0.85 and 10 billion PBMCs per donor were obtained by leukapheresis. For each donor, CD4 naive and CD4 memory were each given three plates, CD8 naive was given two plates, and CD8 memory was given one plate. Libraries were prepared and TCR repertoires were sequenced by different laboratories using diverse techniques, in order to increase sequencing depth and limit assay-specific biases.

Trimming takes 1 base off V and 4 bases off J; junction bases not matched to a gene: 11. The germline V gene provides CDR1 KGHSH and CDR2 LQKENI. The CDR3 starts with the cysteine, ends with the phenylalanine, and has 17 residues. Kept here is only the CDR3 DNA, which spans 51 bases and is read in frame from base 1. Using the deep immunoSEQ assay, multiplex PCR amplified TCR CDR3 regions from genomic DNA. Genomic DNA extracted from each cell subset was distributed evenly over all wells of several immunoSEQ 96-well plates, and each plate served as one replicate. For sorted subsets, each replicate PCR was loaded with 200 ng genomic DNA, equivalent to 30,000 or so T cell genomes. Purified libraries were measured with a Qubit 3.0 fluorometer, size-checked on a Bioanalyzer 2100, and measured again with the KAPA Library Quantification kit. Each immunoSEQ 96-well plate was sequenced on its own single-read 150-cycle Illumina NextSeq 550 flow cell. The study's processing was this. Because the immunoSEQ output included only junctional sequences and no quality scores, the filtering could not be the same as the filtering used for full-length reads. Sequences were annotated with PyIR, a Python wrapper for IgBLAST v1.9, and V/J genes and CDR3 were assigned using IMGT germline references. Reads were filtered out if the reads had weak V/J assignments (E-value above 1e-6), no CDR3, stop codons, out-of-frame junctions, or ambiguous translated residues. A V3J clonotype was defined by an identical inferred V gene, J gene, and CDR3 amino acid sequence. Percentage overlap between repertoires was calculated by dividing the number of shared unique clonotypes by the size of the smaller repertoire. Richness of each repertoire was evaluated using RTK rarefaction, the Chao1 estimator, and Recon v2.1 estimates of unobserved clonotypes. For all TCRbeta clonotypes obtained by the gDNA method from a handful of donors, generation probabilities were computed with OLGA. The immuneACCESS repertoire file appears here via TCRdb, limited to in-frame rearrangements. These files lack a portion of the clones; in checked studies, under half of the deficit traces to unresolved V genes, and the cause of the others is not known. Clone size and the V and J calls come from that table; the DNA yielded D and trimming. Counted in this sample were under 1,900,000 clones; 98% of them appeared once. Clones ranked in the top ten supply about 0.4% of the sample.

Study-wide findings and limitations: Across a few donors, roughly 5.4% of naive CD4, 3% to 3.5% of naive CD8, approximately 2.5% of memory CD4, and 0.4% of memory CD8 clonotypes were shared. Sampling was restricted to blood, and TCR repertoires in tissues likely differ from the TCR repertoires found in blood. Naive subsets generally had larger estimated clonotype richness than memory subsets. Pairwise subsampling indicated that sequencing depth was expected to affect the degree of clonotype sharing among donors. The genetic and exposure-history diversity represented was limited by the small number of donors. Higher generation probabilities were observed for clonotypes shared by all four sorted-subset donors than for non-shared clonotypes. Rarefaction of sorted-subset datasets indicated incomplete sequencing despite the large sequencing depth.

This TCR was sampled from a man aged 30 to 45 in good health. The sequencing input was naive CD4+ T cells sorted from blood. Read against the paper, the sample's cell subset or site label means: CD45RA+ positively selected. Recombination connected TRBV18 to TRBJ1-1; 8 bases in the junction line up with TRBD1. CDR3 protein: CASSPLSGGTSGTEAFF. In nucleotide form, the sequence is TGTGCCAGCTCACCACTTTCAGGGGGCACCTCGGGCACTGAAGCTTTCTTT.